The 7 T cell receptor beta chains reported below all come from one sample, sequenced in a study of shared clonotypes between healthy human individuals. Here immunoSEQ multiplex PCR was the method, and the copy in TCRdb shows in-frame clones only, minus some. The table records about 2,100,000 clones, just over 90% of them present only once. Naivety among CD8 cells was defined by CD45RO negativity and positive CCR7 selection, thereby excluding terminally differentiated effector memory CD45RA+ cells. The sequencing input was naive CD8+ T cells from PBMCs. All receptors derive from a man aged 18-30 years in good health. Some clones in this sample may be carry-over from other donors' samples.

The chain's CDR3 is CASSSGEGFAGYTF. The CDR3 DNA reads TGTGCCAGCAGTTCCGGGGAGGGTTTTGCTGGCTACACCTTC. V is TRBV6-5 and J is TRBJ1-2; no firm D call. The CDR3 runs 14 residues. CDR1 and CDR2 from the germline V gene are MNHEY and SVGAGI. The ends were cut back, 4 bases at V and 7 bases at J, with 16 bases in the middle.

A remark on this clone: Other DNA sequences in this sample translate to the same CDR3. The CDR3 nucleotides are TGTGCCAGCAGCGTAGGGGGTCGGGATACGCAGTATTTT. This encodes CASSVGGRDTQYF. V gene TRBV9 combines with J gene TRBJ2-3, with D unresolved. Germline V gene lookup returns CDR1 SGDLS and CDR2 YYNGEE. The V gene lost 0 bases and the J gene lost 6 bases, with 8 bases spanning the gap. The CDR3 has 13 residues.

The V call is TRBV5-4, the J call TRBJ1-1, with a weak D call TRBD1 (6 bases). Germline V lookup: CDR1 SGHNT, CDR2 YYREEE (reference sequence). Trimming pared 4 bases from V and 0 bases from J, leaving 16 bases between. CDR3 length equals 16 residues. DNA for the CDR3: TGTGCCAGCAGCGGGGTCGGGGGGACAATGAACACTGAAGCTTTCTTT. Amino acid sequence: CASSGVGGTMNTEAFF.

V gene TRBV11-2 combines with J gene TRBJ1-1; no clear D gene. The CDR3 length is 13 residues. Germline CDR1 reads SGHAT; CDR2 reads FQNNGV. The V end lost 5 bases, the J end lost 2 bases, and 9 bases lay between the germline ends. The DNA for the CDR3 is TGTGCCAGCAGCCATGTTTTAAACACTGAAGCTTTCTTT. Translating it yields CASSHVLNTEAFF.

CDR3 DNA: TGTGCCAGCAGTATAAGACTAGGCTACAATGAGCAGTTCTTC. Protein product: CASSIRLGYNEQFF. The V gene is TRBV27, the J gene TRBJ2-1, with D perhaps matching TRBD2 (6 bases). Trimming took off 5 bases at V and 3 bases at J, with 11 bases between the two ends. CDR3 length equals 14 residues. Per germline, CDR1 MNHEY and CDR2 SMNVEV (reference sequence).

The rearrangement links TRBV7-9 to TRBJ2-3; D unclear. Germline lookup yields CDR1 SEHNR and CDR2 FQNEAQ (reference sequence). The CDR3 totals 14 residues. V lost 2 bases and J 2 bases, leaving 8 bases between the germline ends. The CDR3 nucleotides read TGTGCCAGCAGCTTATTACTCCTCACAGATACGCAGTATTTT. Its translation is CASSLLLLTDTQYF.

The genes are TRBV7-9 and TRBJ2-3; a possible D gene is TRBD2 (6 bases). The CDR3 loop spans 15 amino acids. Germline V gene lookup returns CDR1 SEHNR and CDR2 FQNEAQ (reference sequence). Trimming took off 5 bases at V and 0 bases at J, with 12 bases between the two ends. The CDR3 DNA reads TGTGCCAGCAGCCCGCGGGGCGTTAGCACAGATACGCAGTATTTT. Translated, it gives CASSPRGVSTDTQYF.